These T cell receptor beta chains were read from a single sample in a study of shared clonotypes between healthy human individuals. Repertoires were generated with immunoSEQ multiplex PCR, while TCRdb's copy carries only in-frame clones and drops some. The table includes around 1,900,000 clones, around 95% detected once. Sequencing input: naive CD8+ T cells from PBMCs. Receptors originate from a man in his late teens or twenties in good health. Some clones in this sample may be carry-over from other donors' samples. The CDR3 runs from the conserved cysteine through the conserved F or W. A D gene is named only where the DNA matches it firmly. Some rows mark clone size as missing; the rest say once, few, many or name a class of expanded clone.

v_call	d_call	clone_size	j_call	cdr3_aa	cdr3_nt
TRBV11-2	.	.	TRBJ2-4	CASSQGPKNIQYF	TGTGCCAGCAGCCAAGGACCTAAAAACATTCAGTACTTC
TRBV6-1	.	.	TRBJ1-2	CASSDEGEVYGYTF	TGTGCCAGCAGTGATGAGGGGGAGGTCTATGGCTACACCTTC
TRBV28	.	.	TRBJ2-3	CASSFNPSTDTQYF	TGTGCCAGCAGTTTTAACCCTAGCACAGATACGCAGTATTTT
TRBV2	.	.	TRBJ2-7	CASSQPMVGDYEQYF	TGTGCCAGCAGTCAACCCATGGTGGGGGATTACGAGCAGTACTTC
TRBV28	TRBD1	.	TRBJ1-5	CASSWGQVNQPQHF	TGTGCCAGCAGTTGGGGACAGGTTAATCAGCCCCAGCATTTT
TRBV21-1	.	few	TRBJ1-1	CASSNTQNTEAFF	TGTGCCAGCAGCAATACCCAGAACACTGAAGCTTTCTTT
TRBV5-5	TRBD1	.	TRBJ2-7	CASSPTGVEQYF	TGTGCCAGCAGCCCCACAGGGGTCGAGCAGTACTTC
TRBV9	TRBD1	.	TRBJ1-2	CASSAGTVYGYTF	TGTGCCAGCAGCGCCGGGACAGTCTATGGCTACACCTTC
TRBV28	TRBD1	.	TRBJ2-5	CASSFSGTGQETQYF	TGTGCCAGCAGTTTTTCAGGGACAGGCCAAGAGACCCAGTACTTC
TRBV2	.	.	TRBJ1-2	CASLGLYGYTF	TGTGCCAGCTTGGGACTTTATGGCTACACCTTC
TRBV7-9	TRBD2	.	TRBJ2-3	CASSLGWLAGGTDTQYF	TGTGCCAGCAGCTTAGGGTGGCTAGCGGGGGGCACAGATACGCAGTATTTT
TRBV19	.	.	TRBJ2-7	CASSIRLFLYEQYF	TGTGCCAGTAGTATCCGACTATTCCTCTACGAGCAGTACTTC
TRBV28	.	.	TRBJ2-7	CASSFSVRLEQYF	TGTGCCAGCAGTTTCAGTGTAAGGCTCGAGCAGTACTTC
TRBV28	.	.	TRBJ1-2	CASRSPGDYYGYTF	TGTGCCAGCAGATCCCCAGGGGATTACTATGGCTACACCTTC
TRBV11-3	TRBD2	.	TRBJ2-3	CASSLRFSSGSTDTQYF	TGTGCCAGCAGCTTAAGGTTTTCCAGCGGGAGTACGGATACGCAGTATTTT
TRBV7-9	.	.	TRBJ1-3	CASSLSLRGGNTIYF	TGTGCCAGCAGCTTATCTCTTCGCGGTGGAAACACCATATATTTT
TRBV7-9	.	.	TRBJ2-7	CASSFPRGLGEQYF	TGTGCCAGCAGCTTCCCCCGGGGACTGGGCGAGCAGTACTTC
TRBV5-1	.	.	TRBJ2-7	CASSWDGTTYEQYF	TGCGCCAGCAGCTGGGACGGGACAACCTACGAGCAGTACTTC
TRBV30	TRBD1	.	TRBJ1-1	CASTGAEAFF	TGTGCCAGTACAGGGGCGGAAGCTTTCTTT
TRBV5-1	TRBD1	.	TRBJ1-2	CASSLGQVNYGYTF	TGCGCCAGCAGCCTGGGACAGGTTAACTATGGCTACACCTTC
TRBV9	.	.	TRBJ2-3	CASSGSGSTDTQYF	TGTGCCAGCAGCGGGAGCGGCAGCACAGATACGCAGTATTTT
TRBV19	TRBD1	once	TRBJ1-1	CASSIEGGWSEAFF	TGTGCCAGTAGTATAGAAGGGGGCTGGTCTGAAGCTTTCTTT
TRBV6-5	TRBD1	few	TRBJ1-1	CASRVQGVSAEAFF	TGTGCCAGCAGAGTACAGGGGGTTTCGGCTGAAGCTTTCTTT
TRBV7-9	.	.	TRBJ2-1	CASSLDSHRDEQFF	TGTGCCAGCAGCCTCGACAGCCATCGGGATGAGCAGTTCTTC
TRBV4-2	TRBD1	.	TRBJ1-5	CASSQERDRGLGSNQPQHF	TGTGCCAGCAGCCAAGAGAGGGACAGGGGACTAGGCAGCAATCAGCCCCAGCATTTT
TRBV28	TRBD2	once	TRBJ2-1	CASRETSGRREQFF	TGTGCCAGCAGAGAGACTAGCGGGAGACGGGAGCAGTTCTTC
TRBV4-1	TRBD1	.	TRBJ2-2	CASSQGGTGVRTGELFF	TGCGCCAGCAGCCAAGGGGGGACAGGGGTCCGCACCGGGGAGCTGTTTTTT
TRBV9	.	once	TRBJ2-3	CASSVERGSLADTQYF	TGTGCCAGCAGCGTAGAGAGGGGGTCCCTGGCAGATACGCAGTATTTT
TRBV29-1	.	.	TRBJ2-1	CSVVPGDYNEQFF	TGCAGCGTTGTCCCAGGGGACTACAATGAGCAGTTCTTC
TRBV28	.	.	TRBJ2-1	CASSPTNEQFF	TGTGCCAGCAGCCCGACCAATGAGCAGTTCTTC
TRBV27	.	.	TRBJ2-1	CASSLLGRTEQFF	TGTGCCAGCAGTTTATTGGGTCGAACGGAGCAGTTCTTC